The clone carrying this T cell receptor beta chain was detected only once. Data came from immunoSEQ multiplex PCR; TCRdb stores just in-frame clones and leaves some out. The data hold under 100,000 clones, with approximately 91% observed a single time. The data were obtained in a study of blood T cell repertoires in COVID-19. In the study overall: Acute and convalescent COVID-19 specimens originated in the United States, Italy and Spain.

Germline CDR1 and CDR2: SGHTA and FQGNSA. The CDR3 is 16 residues long. With V trimmed by 0 bases and J by 5 bases, 5 bases remained unmatched. Sequences were obtained from peripheral blood. V and J are TRBV7-2 and TRBJ2-5; TRBD1 matches at 11 bases. The TCR comes from a woman between 70 and 85 years old with acute or convalescent COVID-19. The CDR3 loop is CASSLAGQGVSETQYF. CDR3 coding DNA: TGTGCCAGCAGCTTAGCGGGACAGGGGGTCTCGGAGACCCAGTACTTC. Complete variable domain (other parts from reference TRBV7-2 and TRBJ2-5): GAGVSQSPSNKVTEKGKDVELRCDPISGHTALYWYRQSLGQGLEFLIYFQGNSAPDKSGLPSDRFSAERTGGSVSTLTIQRTQQEDSAVYLCASSLAGQGVSETQYFGPGTRLLVL.